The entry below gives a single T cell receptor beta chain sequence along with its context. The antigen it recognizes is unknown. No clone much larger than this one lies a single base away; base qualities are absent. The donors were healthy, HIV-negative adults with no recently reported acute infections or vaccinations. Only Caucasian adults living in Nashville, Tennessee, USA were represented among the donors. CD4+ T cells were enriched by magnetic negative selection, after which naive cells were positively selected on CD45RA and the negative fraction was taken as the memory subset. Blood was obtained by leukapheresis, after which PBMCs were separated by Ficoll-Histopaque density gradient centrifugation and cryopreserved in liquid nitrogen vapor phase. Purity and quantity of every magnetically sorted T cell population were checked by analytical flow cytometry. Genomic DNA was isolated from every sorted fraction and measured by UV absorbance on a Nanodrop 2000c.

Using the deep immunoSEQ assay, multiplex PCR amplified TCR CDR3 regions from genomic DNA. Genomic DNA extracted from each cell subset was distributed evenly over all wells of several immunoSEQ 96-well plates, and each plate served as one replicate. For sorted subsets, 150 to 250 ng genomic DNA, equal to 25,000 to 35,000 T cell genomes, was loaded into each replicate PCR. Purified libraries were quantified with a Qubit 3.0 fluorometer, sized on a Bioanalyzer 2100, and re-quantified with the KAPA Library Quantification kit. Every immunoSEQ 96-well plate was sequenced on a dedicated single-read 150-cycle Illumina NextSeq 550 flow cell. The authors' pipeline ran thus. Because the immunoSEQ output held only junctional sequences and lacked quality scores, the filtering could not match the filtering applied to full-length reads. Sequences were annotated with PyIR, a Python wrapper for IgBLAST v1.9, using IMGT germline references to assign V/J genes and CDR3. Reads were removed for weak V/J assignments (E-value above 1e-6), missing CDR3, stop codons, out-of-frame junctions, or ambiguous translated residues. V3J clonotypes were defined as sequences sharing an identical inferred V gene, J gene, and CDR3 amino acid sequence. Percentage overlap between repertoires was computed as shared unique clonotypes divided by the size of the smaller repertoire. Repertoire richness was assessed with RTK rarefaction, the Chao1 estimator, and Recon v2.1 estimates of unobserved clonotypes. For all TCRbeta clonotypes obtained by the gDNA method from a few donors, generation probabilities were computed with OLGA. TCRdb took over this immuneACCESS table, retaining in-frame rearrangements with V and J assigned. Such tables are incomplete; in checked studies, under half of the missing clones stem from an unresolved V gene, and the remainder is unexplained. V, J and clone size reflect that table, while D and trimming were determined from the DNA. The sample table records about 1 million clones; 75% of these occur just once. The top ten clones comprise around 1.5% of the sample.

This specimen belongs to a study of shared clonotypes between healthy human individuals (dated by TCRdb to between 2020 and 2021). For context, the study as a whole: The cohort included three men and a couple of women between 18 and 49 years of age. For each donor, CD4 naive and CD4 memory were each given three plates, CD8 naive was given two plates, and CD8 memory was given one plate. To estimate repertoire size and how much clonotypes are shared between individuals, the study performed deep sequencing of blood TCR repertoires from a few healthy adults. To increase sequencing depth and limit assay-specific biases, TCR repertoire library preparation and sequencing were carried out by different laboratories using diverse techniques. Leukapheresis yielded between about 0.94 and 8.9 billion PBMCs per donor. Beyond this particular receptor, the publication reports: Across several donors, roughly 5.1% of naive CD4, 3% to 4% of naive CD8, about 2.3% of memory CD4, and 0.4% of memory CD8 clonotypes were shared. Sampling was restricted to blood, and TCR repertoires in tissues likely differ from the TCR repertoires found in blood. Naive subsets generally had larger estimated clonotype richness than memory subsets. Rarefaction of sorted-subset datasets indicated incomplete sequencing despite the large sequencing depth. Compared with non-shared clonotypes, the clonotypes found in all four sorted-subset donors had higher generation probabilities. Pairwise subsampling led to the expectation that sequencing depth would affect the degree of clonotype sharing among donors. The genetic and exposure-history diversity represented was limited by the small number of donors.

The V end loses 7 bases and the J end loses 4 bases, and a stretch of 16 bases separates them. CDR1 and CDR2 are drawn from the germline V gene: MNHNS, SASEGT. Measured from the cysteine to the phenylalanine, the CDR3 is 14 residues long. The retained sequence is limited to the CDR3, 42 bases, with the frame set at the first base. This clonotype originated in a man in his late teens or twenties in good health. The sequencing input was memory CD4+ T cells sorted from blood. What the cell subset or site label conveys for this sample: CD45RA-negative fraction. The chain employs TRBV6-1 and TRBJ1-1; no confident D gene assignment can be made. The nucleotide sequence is TGTGCCAGCACTCCTAGGTGGGGTAGCACTGAAGCTTTCTTT. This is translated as CASTPRWGSTEAFF.